A selection of T cell receptor beta chains follows, all from one sample in a study of siplizumab effects on memory and regulatory T cells. Sequencing used immunoSEQ multiplex PCR; TCRdb keeps in-frame clones, though not all of them. This sample has about 110,000 clones, with 92% found just once. Sequencing input: Tregs sorted from blood. All receptors come from a human donor in good health. Both conserved end residues are trimmed from each CDR3. Clone size, where shown, is once, few, many, or a class for clones that have expanded.

>few|TRBJ1-5|TRBV5-1
ASSGGPNQPQH
>.|TRBJ2-7|TRBV7-7
ASSPGTGDYEQY
>.|TRBJ1-6|TRBV7-8
ASSLSPGPTGSPLH
>.|TRBJ2-3|TRBV5-1
ASSIDVNTDTQY
>.|TRBJ1-2|TRBV6-5
ASRPGTGSGYT
>.|TRBJ1-2|TRBV5-5
ASSFPGGGYT
>.|TRBJ1-1|TRBV6-1
ASIRAANTEAF
>.|TRBJ1-4|TRBV5-1
ASSLLYSPGEKLF
>.|TRBJ1-5|TRBV4-1
ASSQELGPLGQPQH
>.|TRBJ2-1|TRBV9
ASSVGGSVYNEQF
>.|TRBJ1-2|TRBV7-9
ASSSRTGEFGYT
>.|TRBJ2-2|TRBV18
ASSPAPMDTGELF
>.|TRBJ2-2|TRBV7-9
ASSPTGTSSGELF
>.|TRBJ2-1|TRBV7-2
ASSFLLSNEQF
>.|TRBJ1-1|TRBV9
ASSEPRGGSRNTEAF
>.|TRBJ2-3|TRBV19
ASSMMFSGSSPPLTDTQY
>once|TRBJ2-7|TRBV2
ASRRGSYEQY
>.|TRBJ2-1|TRBV18
ASSPPPGLAGANEQF
>.|TRBJ2-3|TRBV6-1
ASSKILRSTDTQY
>once|TRBJ2-3|TRBV7-3
ASSLIGEDTTDTQY
>.|TRBJ2-4|TRBV18
ASSPTLGAGVKNIQY
>.|TRBJ1-1|TRBV25-1
ASSDLFGGAAF
>once|TRBJ2-5|TRBV5-1
ASSLGPGETQY
>.|TRBJ2-1|TRBV6-6
ASSYGWSRFGEQF
>.|TRBJ1-2|TRBV2
ASSGTDYGYT
>.|TRBJ2-7|TRBV18
ASSLTYQGEHYEQY
>.|TRBJ2-3|TRBV27
ASSLLSGRRGLTDTQY
>.|TRBJ2-1|TRBV6-5
ASSYRLAGGPNEQF
>.|TRBJ2-4|TRBV2
ASSMTGAKNIQY
>.|TRBJ2-1|TRBV21-1
ASSKVASYNEQF
>few|TRBJ1-2|TRBV5-6
ASSLDHGYT
>.|TRBJ1-2|TRBV10-3
AISEPSGTPGYT
>.|TRBJ2-5|TRBV6-6
ASSWGQGVGKETQY
>.|TRBJ2-1|TRBV19
ASSLRTSGNPYNEQF
>.|TRBJ2-7|TRBV5-1
ASSLGTAIYEQY
>.|TRBJ1-2|TRBV10-3
AISDQISRINYGYT
>.|TRBJ2-3|TRBV5-6
ASSLDTGPHTTDTQY